These 12 T cell receptor beta chains came from one sample sequenced in a study of blood T cell repertoires in COVID-19. Repertoires were generated with immunoSEQ multiplex PCR, while TCRdb's copy carries only in-frame clones and drops some. The top ten clones hold around 1.1% of a sample with roughly 380,000 clones, more than 75% of them seen once. Sequenced sample: peripheral blood. The receptors were gathered from a human donor with acute or convalescent COVID-19. The donor label of this sample is uncertain.

This clone appeared once. This chain uses TRBV14 with TRBJ2-7, with D uncertain. Germline V lookup: CDR1 SGHDN, CDR2 FVKESK. CDR3 length equals 13 residues. V was cut by 1 base and J by 2 bases, with 6 bases left in between. The CDR3 DNA follows: TGTGCCAGCAGCCAAGTTCACACCTACGAGCAGTACTTC. Protein product: CASSQVHTYEQYF.

Concerning this clone: The junction and the germline gene differ at one end; a read error may be behind it. This sequence joins TRBV29-1 and TRBJ1-2, with 8 bases aligning to TRBD1. This CDR3 contains 12 residues. Germline loops: CDR1 SQVTM, CDR2 ANQGSEA. The CDR3 loop reads CSSGDRLDGYTF. The CDR3 DNA reads TGCAGCTCTGGGGACAGGTTGGATGGCTACACTTTC.

Notes on this clone: Other DNA variants within this sample encode the same CDR3. The V and J genes are TRBV5-5 and TRBJ1-2; D unresolved. V was clipped by 0 bases and J by 3 bases, with 6 bases between them. This CDR3 is built from 13 residues. In germline, CDR1 is SGHKS, CDR2 YYEKEE (reference sequence). CDR3 DNA: TGTGCCAGCAGCTTGGACAGTTACTATGGCTACACCTTC. This codes for CASSLDSYYGYTF.

The chain has TRBV11-2 and TRBJ1-6; 8 nucleotides match TRBD1. Germline loops: CDR1 SGHAT, CDR2 FQNNGV. V lost 6 bases to trimming and J lost 2 bases; unmatched junction nucleotides: 6. This CDR3 is built from 16 residues. The CDR3 sequence: CASRFRQGTYNSPLHF. CDR3 in DNA: TGTGCCAGCAGATTCAGACAGGGGACCTATAATTCACCCCTCCACTTT. The full variable domain, rest sourced from reference TRBV11-2 and TRBJ1-6, is EAGVAQSPRYKIIEKRQSVAFWCNPISGHATLYWYQQILGQGPKLLIQFQNNGVVDDSQLPKDRFSAERLKGVDSTLKIQPAKLEDSAVYLCASRFRQGTYNSPLHFGNGTRLTVT.

This clone was seen once. The rearrangement joins TRBV4-1 to TRBJ2-1, with D uncertain. There are 12 residues in the CDR3. Germline values: CDR1 MGHRA, CDR2 YSYEKL. Trimming took 3 bases from V and 5 from J, leaving 5 bases between them. CDR3 in amino acids: CASSQSNNEQFF. The CDR3 nucleotides read TGCGCCAGCAGCCAGTCCAACAATGAGCAGTTCTTC.

This rearrangement joins TRBV2 to TRBJ2-7; a possible D gene is TRBD1 (5 bases). Trimming removed 5 bases from V and 0 bases from J, with 14 bases in between. Germline loops: CDR1 SNHLY, CDR2 FYNNEI. CDR3 length: 15 amino acids. CDR3 nucleotide sequence: TGTGCCAGCAGTCCCGTGGACACCTCCTCCTACGAGCAGTACTTC. Translating gives CASSPVDTSSYEQYF.

The genes are TRBV24-1 and TRBJ2-2; D is undetermined. V lost 2 bases to trimming and J lost 7 bases, with 10 bases between them. The length of the CDR3 is 14 residues. Germline V gene data show CDR1 as KGHDR and CDR2 as SFDVKD. CDR3 DNA: TGTGCCACCAGTGATTGGCCGCGGAGCGGGGAGCTGTTTTTT. This sequence encodes CATSDWPRSGELFF.

V is TRBV7-9 and J is TRBJ2-4; D remains ambiguous. CDR1 and CDR2 from the germline V gene are SEHNR and FQNEAQ (reference sequence). The V and J ends lost 1 base and 0 bases respectively, with 13 bases between them. The CDR3 covers 17 residues. The CDR3 coding sequence is TGTGCCAGCAGCTTAGGGGTGGGTAGCCTAGCCAAAAACATTCAGTACTTC. Its protein product is CASSLGVGSLAKNIQYF.

This clone showed up just once. The V and J genes are TRBV4-1 and TRBJ1-2; D is undetermined. CDR1 is MGHRA, CDR2 YSYEKL, per germline. This CDR3 contains 13 residues. Trimming left V 3 bases short and J 0 bases short, with 5 bases between. CDR3 sequence reads: CASSHRANYGYTF. In DNA, the CDR3 is TGCGCCAGCAGCCACCGGGCTAACTATGGCTACACCTTC.

V and J are TRBV2 and TRBJ1-2; TRBD1 aligns across 7 bases. Germline values: CDR1 SNHLY, CDR2 FYNNEI. The CDR3 runs 14 residues. The V segment lost 3 bases and the J segment 5 bases; nucleotides outside the gene matches: 6. CDR3 bases: TGTGCCAGCAGTGAGACGGGACAGAGATATGGCTACACCTTC. Its translation is CASSETGQRYGYTF.

The chain is built from TRBV29-1 and TRBJ1-2; 8 nucleotides agree with TRBD1. Unmatched junction bases numbered 15, after V lost 2 bases and J lost 4 bases. The CDR3 has 17 amino acids. Germline lookup yields CDR1 SQVTM and CDR2 ANQGSEA. CDR3 in DNA: TGCAGCGTTGAACGCTTTACGACAGGGGTAGGGAGCTATGGCTACACCTTC. Protein product: CSVERFTTGVGSYGYTF. The full variable domain, in which reference TRBV29-1 and TRBJ1-2 provide the parts outside the CDR3, is SAVISQKPSRDICQRGTSLTIQCQVDSQVTMMFWYRQQPGQSLTLIATANQGSEATYESGFVIDKFPISRPNLTFSTLTVSNMSPEDSSIYLCSVERFTTGVGSYGYTFGSGTRLTVV.

The chain uses TRBV9 and TRBJ2-1; 9 positions match TRBD2. V lost 2 bases, J lost 12 bases, and 6 bases stayed unmatched. Germline V gene lookup returns CDR1 SGDLS and CDR2 YYNGEE. The length of the CDR3 is 13 residues. The CDR3 bases are TGTGCCAGCAGCGTCGAGGCGGGGGGGAGGCAGTTCTTC. It translates to CASSVEAGGRQFF.